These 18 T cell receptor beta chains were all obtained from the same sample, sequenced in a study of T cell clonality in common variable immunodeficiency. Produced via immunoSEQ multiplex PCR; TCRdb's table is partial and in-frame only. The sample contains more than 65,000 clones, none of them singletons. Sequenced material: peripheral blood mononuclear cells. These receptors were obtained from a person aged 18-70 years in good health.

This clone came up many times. CDR3 bases read: TGCAGCGTGGGGGGTCCGGGCGAG. Amino acid sequence: CSVGGPGE. The full-length CDR3 reads as CSVGGPGEQYF. The chain is built from TRBV29-1 and TRBJ2-7; D is perhaps TRBD2 (6 bases). Coverage ceases 3 residues before the CDR3 finishes, and the germline J gene fills in the end. Per the germline V gene, CDR1 is SQVTM and CDR2 is ANQGSEA. The CDR3 extends over 11 amino acids. With 6 bases removed from V and 6 bases from J, the gap between germline ends came to 12 bases.

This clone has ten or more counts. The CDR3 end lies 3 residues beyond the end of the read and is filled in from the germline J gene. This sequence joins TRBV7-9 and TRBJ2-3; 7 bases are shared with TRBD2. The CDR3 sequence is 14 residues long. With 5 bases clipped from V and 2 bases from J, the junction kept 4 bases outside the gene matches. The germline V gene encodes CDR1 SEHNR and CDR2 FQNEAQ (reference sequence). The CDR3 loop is CASSRGEFTDTQYF. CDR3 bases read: TGTGCCAGCAGCCGGGGGGAGTTCACAGATACG.

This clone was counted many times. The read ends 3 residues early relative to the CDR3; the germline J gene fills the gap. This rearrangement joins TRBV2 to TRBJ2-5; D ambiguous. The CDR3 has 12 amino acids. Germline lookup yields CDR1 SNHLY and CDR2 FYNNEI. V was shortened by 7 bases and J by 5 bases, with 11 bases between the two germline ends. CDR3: CASKPVGETQYF. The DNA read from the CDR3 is TGTGCCAGCAAGCCAGTAGGGGAGACC.

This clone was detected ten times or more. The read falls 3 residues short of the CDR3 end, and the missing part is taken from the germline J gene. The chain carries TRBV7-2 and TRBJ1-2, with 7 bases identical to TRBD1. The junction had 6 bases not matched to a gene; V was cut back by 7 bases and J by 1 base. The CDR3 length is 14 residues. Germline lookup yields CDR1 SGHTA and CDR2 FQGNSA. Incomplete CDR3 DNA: TGTGCCAGCACCCCTAACAGGGGTAACTATGGC. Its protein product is CASTPNRGNYG. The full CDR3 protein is CASTPNRGNYGYTF. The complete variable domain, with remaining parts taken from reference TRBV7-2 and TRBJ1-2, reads GAGVSQSPSNKVTEKGKDVELRCDPISGHTALYWYRQSLGQGLEFLIYFQGNSAPDKSGLPSDRFSAERTGGSVSTLTIQRTQQEDSAVYLCASTPNRGNYGYTFGSGTRLTVV.

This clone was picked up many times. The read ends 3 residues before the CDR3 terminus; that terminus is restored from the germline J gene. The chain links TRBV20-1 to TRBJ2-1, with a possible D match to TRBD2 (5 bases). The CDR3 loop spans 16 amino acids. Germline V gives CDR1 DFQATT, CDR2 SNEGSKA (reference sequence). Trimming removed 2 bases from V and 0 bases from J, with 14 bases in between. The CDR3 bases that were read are TGCAGTGCTAGACGTTTCGGACTGAACTCCTACAATGAG. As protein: CSARRFGLNSYNE. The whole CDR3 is CSARRFGLNSYNEQFF.

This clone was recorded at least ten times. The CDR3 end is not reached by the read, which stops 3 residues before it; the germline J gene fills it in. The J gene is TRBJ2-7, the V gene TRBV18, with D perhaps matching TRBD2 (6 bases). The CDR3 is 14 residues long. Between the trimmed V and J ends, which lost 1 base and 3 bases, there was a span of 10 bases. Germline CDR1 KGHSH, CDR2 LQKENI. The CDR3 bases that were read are TGTGCCAGCTCACCACTATCTAGCGTCTACGAG. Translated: CASSPLSSVYE. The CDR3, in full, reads CASSPLSSVYEQYF.

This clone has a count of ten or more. CDR3 DNA, as far as it was read: TGCGCCAGCAGCCACGCCCCCGACAGAATTGGCGAG. This gives the protein CASSHAPDRIGE. The complete CDR3 protein is CASSHAPDRIGEQYF. The V gene is TRBV4-1, the J gene TRBJ2-7, with D possibly TRBD1 on 5 matching bases. The DNA ends 3 residues before the CDR3 does, and the rest of the CDR3 is filled in from the germline J gene. CDR1 is MGHRA and CDR2 is YSYEKL in the germline V gene. Trimming left V 3 bases short and J 6 bases short, with 18 bases between. The CDR3 loop spans 15 amino acids.

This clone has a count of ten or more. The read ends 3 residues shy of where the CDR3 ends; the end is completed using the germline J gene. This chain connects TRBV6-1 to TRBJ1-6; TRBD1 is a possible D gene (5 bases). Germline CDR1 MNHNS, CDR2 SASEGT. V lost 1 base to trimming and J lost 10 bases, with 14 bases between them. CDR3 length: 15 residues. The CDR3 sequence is CASSEGPGLGSPLHF. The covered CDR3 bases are TGTGCCAGCAGTGAAGGCCCAGGGCTAGGCTCACCC.

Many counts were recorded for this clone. The DNA read from the CDR3 is TGCAGTGCTAGAAGCTTGGAGGGGGGGAGCAATCAGCCC. Translating it yields CSARSLEGGSNQP. The entire CDR3 protein reads CSARSLEGGSNQPQHF. The chain links TRBV20-1 to TRBJ1-5; tentative D call: TRBD1 (6 bases). The read finishes 3 residues shy of the CDR3 end, and the germline J gene is used to complete it. The germline CDR1 and CDR2 sequences are DFQATT and SNEGSKA (reference sequence). Trimming stripped 2 bases from V and 1 base from J, with 15 bases between. The CDR3 is 16 residues long.

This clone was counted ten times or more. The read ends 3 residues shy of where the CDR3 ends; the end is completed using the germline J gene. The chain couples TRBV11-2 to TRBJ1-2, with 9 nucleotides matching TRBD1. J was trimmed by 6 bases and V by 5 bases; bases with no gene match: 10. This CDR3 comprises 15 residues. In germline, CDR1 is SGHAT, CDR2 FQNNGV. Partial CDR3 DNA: TGTGCCAGCAGCACGACGACAGGGGGATACGATGGC. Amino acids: CASSTTTGGYDG. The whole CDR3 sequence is CASSTTTGGYDGYTF.

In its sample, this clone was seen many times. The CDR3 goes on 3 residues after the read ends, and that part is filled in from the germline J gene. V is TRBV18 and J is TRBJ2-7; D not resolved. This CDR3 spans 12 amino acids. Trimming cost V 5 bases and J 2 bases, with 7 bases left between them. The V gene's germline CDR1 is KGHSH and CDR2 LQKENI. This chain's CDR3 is CASSSVTYEQYF. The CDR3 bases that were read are TGTGCCAGCTCATCAGTTACCTACGAG.

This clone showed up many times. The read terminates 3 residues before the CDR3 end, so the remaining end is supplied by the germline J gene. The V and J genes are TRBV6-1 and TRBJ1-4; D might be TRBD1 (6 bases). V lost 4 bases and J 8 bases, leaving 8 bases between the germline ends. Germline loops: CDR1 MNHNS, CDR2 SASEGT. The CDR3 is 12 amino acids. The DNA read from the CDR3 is TGTGCCAGCAGTGGGACAGTCGAAAAA. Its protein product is CASSGTVEK. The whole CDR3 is CASSGTVEKLFF.

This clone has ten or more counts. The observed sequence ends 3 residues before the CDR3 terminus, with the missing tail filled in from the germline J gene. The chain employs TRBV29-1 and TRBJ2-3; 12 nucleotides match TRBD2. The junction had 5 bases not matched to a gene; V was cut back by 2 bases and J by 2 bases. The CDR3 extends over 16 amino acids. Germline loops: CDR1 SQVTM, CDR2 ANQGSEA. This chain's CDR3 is CSVERLAGDLTDTQYF. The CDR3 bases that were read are TGCAGCGTTGAACGACTAGCGGGAGACCTCACAGATACG.

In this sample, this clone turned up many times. The CDR3 bases that were read are TGCAGCCTTGGGGACAGATTAGCGGCGGGCGTCCACTACGAG. Translation: CSLGDRLAAGVHYE. The whole CDR3 sequence reads CSLGDRLAAGVHYEQYF. The V call is TRBV20-1, the J call TRBJ2-7, with D perhaps TRBD1 (7 bases). The sequenced fragment ends 3 residues before the CDR3 boundary, so the rest is inferred from the germline J gene. Germline loops: CDR1 DFQATT, CDR2 SNEGSKA (reference sequence). CDR3 length equals 17 residues.

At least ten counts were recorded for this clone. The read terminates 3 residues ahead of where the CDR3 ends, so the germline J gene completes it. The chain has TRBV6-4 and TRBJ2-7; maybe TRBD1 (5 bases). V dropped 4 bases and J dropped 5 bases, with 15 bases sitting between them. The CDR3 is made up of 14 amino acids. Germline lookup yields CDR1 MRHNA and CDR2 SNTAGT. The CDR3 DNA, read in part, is TGTGCCAGCAGTGTCCCGGAAAGCAGGGACGAG. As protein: CASSVPESRDE. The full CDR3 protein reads CASSVPESRDEQYF.

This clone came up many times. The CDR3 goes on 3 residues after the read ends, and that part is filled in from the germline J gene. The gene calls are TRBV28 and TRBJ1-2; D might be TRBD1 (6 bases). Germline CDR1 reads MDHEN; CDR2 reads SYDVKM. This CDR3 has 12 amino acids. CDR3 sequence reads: CASSFSDSYYTF. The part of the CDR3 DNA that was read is TGTGCCAGCAGTTTCTCGGACAGTTAC.

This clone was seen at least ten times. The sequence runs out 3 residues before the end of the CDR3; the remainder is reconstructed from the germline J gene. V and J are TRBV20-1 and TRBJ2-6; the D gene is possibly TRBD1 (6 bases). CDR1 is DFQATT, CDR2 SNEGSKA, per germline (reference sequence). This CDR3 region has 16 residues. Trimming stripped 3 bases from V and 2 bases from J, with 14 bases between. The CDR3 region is CSASARGLAGANVLTF. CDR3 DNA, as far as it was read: TGCAGTGCTAGTGCCAGGGGTCTGGCTGGGGCCAACGTC.

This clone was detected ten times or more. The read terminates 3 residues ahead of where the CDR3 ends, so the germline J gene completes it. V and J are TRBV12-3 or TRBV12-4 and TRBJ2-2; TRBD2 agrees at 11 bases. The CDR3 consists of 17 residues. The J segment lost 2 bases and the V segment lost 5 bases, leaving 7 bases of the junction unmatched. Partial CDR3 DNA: TGTGCCAGCAGTCTCGGGACTAGCGGACCAAACACCGGGGAG. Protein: CASSLGTSGPNTGE. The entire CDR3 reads CASSLGTSGPNTGELFF.